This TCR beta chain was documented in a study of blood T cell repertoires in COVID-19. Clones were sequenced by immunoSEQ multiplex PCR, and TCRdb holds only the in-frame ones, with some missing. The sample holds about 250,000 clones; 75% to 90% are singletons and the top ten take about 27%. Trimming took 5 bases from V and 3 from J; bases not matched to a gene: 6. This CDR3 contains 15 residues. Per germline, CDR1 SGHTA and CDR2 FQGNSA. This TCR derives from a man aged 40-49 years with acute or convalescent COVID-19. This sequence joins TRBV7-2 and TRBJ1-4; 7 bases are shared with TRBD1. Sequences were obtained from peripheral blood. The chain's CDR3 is CASSQGTGANEKLFF. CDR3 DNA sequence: TGTGCCAGCAGCCAGGGAACAGGGGCTAATGAAAAACTGTTTTTT.